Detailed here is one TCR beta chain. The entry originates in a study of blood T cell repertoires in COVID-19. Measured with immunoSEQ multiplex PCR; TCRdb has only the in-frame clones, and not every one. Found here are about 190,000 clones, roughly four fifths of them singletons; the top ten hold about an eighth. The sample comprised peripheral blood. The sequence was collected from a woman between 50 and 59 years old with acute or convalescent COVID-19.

The CDR3 reads CSASPSGSSSGYEQYF. CDR3 DNA: TGCAGTGCTAGTCCTAGCGGGAGTTCTTCCGGATACGAGCAGTACTTC. This chain uses TRBV20-1 with TRBJ2-7; 10 nucleotides match TRBD2. This CDR3 is 16 amino acids long. Germline V lookup: CDR1 DFQATT, CDR2 SNEGSKA (reference sequence). The V gene end was trimmed by 3 bases and the J gene end by 4 bases; junction bases not matched to a gene: 12.